A single sample gave rise to the 27 T cell receptor beta chains below, sequenced in a study of cytomegalovirus exposure and HLA in healthy donors. PCR was performed using 60 Vbeta and 13 Jbeta primers. Libraries were prepared by immunoSEQ multiplex PCR; TCRdb keeps only in-frame clonotypes and omits some of them. The table includes about 140,000 clones, roughly 80% detected once. Sequenced input: PBMCs. These receptors were taken from a man in his forties in good health and CMV-seropositive.

The rearrangement uses TRBV27 and TRBJ2-1; 9 bases are shared with TRBD1. Trimming took 3 bases from V and 2 from J; bases not matched to a gene: 2. The CDR3 consists of 15 residues. The germline CDR1 and CDR2 sequences are MNHEY and SMNVEV (reference sequence). The CDR3 loop is CASSLWTGAYNEQFF. The DNA for the CDR3 is TGTGCCAGCAGTTTGTGGACAGGGGCCTACAATGAGCAGTTCTTC.

This chain uses TRBV13 with TRBJ2-3; D might be TRBD2 (6 bases). V lost 5 bases, J lost 0 bases, and 12 bases lay in between. Germline CDR1 PRHDT, CDR2 FYEKMQ (reference sequence). The CDR3 is 15 amino acids. Written as DNA, the CDR3 is TGTGCCAGCAGCCGACGGGACTCGAGCACAGATACGCAGTATTTT. Its protein is CASSRRDSSTDTQYF.

The V call is TRBV4-1, the J call TRBJ1-1; 8 nucleotides agree with TRBD1. This CDR3 contains 15 residues. The germline V gene has CDR1 MGHRA and CDR2 YSYEKL. After removal of 0 bases from V and 3 bases from J, the junction contained 3 bases not matched to a gene. For the CDR3, the DNA is TGCGCCAGCAGCCAAGAAACACAGGGGGACACTGAAGCTTTCTTT. Protein: CASSQETQGDTEAFF.

The chain couples TRBV5-1 to TRBJ1-2, with 7 bases that match TRBD1. The V segment lost 3 bases and the J segment 7 bases; nucleotides outside the gene matches: 9. This CDR3 comprises 14 residues. CDR1 and CDR2 from the germline V gene are SGHRS and YFSETQ. CDR3 amino acids: CASSSFDRASGYTF. As DNA, the CDR3 is TGCGCCAGCAGCTCCTTCGACAGGGCTAGTGGCTACACCTTC. Together with reference TRBV5-1 and TRBJ1-2, the CDR3 gives the full variable domain: KAGVTQTPRYLIKTRGQQVTLSCSPISGHRSVSWYQQTPGQGLQFLFEYFSETQRNKGNFPGRFSGRQFSNSRSEMNVSTLELGDSALYLCASSSFDRASGYTFGSGTRLTVV.

The CDR3 DNA is TGTGCCAGTCTTATAGATTTGAACACTGAAGCTTTCTTT. Amino acids: CASLIDLNTEAFF. V usage is TRBV7-9 and J usage is TRBJ1-1; D gene unclear. From germline, CDR1 is SEHNR and CDR2 FQNEAQ (reference sequence). V lost 9 bases and J 0 bases, leaving 11 bases between the germline ends. This CDR3 region has 13 residues.

V is TRBV18 and J is TRBJ1-6; D remains unclear. Germline-derived CDR1 and CDR2 are KGHSH and LQKENI. Trimming shortened V by 4 bases and J by 8 bases, and 15 bases separated the two germline ends. The CDR3 runs 15 residues. The CDR3 DNA sequence: TGTGCCAGCTCACGAGGGAGGGCTCGGGATTCACCCCTCCACTTT. Amino acid sequence: CASSRGRARDSPLHF.

This chain connects TRBV14 to TRBJ2-7; D perhaps matches TRBD1 (5 bases). Trimming removed 8 bases at V and 6 bases at J, with 8 bases between. Germline loops: CDR1 SGHDN, CDR2 FVKESK. This CDR3 comprises 10 residues. CDR3 region: CASPRGEQYF. In DNA form, the CDR3 reads TGTGCCAGCCCTAGGGGCGAGCAGTACTTC.

DNA of the CDR3: TGTGCCAGTAGCAGTTACGCGGGTCGTAGGGCAGAGACCCAGTACTTC. This gives the protein CASSSYAGRRAETQYF. The gene calls are TRBV19 and TRBJ2-5; TRBD2 is a possible D gene (5 bases). The CDR3 is 16 residues long. V lost 6 bases and J 4 bases, leaving 21 bases between the germline ends. The germline V gene has CDR1 LNHDA and CDR2 SQIVND (reference sequence).

This chain connects TRBV5-1 to TRBJ2-1, with 8 positions matching TRBD2. The germline CDR1 and CDR2 sequences are SGHRS and YFSETQ. The CDR3 extends over 17 amino acids. J lost 7 bases, V lost 0 bases, and 12 bases had no gene match. Here the CDR3 DNA reads TGCGCCAGCAGCTTGGCCGTAGCGGGAAGTGGGCCAAATGAGCAGTTCTTC. Amino acids: CASSLAVAGSGPNEQFF.

V is TRBV11-2 and J is TRBJ2-3, with a weak D call TRBD1 (5 bases). Trimming pared 5 bases from V and 2 bases from J, leaving 17 bases between. The CDR3 totals 16 residues. In germline, CDR1 is SGHAT, CDR2 FQNNGV. Written as DNA, the CDR3 is TGTGCCAGCAGCCCAAATGATCAGGGTCTCACAGATACGCAGTATTTT. As protein: CASSPNDQGLTDTQYF.

The chain links TRBV27 to TRBJ1-2, with D perhaps TRBD1 (6 bases). The germline gives CDR1 MNHEY, CDR2 SMNVEV (reference sequence). V gave up 6 bases and J gave up 5 bases, with 16 bases separating them. The CDR3 is 14 residues long. For the CDR3, the DNA is TGTGCCAGCAGACCGACAGGTTACTTGTATGGCTACACCTTC. This encodes CASRPTGYLYGYTF.

A word on this clone: The germline gene is not matched at one end of the junction; a read error may be the cause. The chain employs TRBV7-8 and TRBJ2-5; TRBD1 aligns across 7 bases. Germline CDR1 reads SGHVS; CDR2 reads FQNEAQ. The CDR3 spans 15 residues. The CDR3 reads CASSLVAGTVETQYF. For the CDR3, the DNA is TGTGCCAGCAGTTTAGTCGCAGGGACAGTGGAGACCCAGTACTTC.

The V gene is TRBV12-5, the J gene TRBJ2-3; 12 bases map to TRBD2. The length of the CDR3 is 17 residues. The germline CDR1 and CDR2 sequences are LGHNT and FRNRAP. The V and J ends lost 3 bases and 6 bases, in that order; junction bases with no gene match: 10. The DNA for the CDR3 is TGTGCTAGTGGTTTAGGGGCTAGCGGGGGGGCTGGTGATACGCAGTATTTT. Translated: CASGLGASGGAGDTQYF.

The chain employs TRBV27 and TRBJ2-7; TRBD1 agrees at 7 bases. In germline, CDR1 is MNHEY, CDR2 SMNVEV (reference sequence). Germline trimming cut 6 bases from V and 5 bases from J; bases unmatched to any gene: 13. This CDR3 has 15 residues. CDR3 sequence (DNA): TGTGCCAGCAGCCCCCGGGACAGTAGTCGCCACGAGCAGTACTTC. Encoded protein: CASSPRDSSRHEQYF.

This clone was observed once. Compared with germline, one end of the junction differs, possibly owing to a read error. This sequence joins TRBV7-9 and TRBJ2-5; D might be TRBD1 (6 bases). In germline, CDR1 is SEHNR, CDR2 FQNEAQ (reference sequence). CDR3 length: 17 residues. DNA of the CDR3: TGTGCCAGCAGCCTAGCCCACAGGGTTGAGAATCAAGAGACCCAGTACTTC. Translated: CASSLAHRVENQETQYF.

The chain uses TRBV7-2 and TRBJ2-6, with 8 positions matching TRBD2. V lost 5 bases and J lost 4; bases outside the gene matches: 4. Germline lookup yields CDR1 SGHTA and CDR2 FQGNSA. The CDR3 spans 15 residues. CDR3 sequence reads: CASSRGGSGANVLTF. As DNA, the CDR3 is TGTGCCAGCAGCCGGGGGGGTTCCGGGGCCAACGTCCTGACTTTC.

The chain combines TRBV7-8 with TRBJ1-4; D is possibly TRBD1 (6 bases). V dropped 6 bases and J dropped 2 bases, with 19 bases sitting between them. Germline lookup yields CDR1 SGHVS and CDR2 FQNEAQ. This CDR3 is built from 17 residues. In nucleotides, the CDR3 is TGTGCCAGCAGGGCGACAGGATTTGGTGGTACTAATGAAAAACTGTTTTTT. The encoded protein is CASRATGFGGTNEKLFF. Filled out from reference TRBV7-8 and TRBJ1-4, the complete variable domain reads GAGVSQSPRYKVAKRGQDVALRCDPISGHVSLFWYQQALGQGPEFLTYFQNEAQLDKSGLPSDRFFAERPEGSVSTLKIQRTQQEDSAVYLCASRATGFGGTNEKLFFGSGTQLSVL.

The chain links TRBV7-2 to TRBJ2-3; D might be TRBD2 (7 bases). The V end was cut by 5 bases, the J end by 5 bases, with 14 bases between. In germline, CDR1 is SGHTA, CDR2 FQGNSA. The CDR3 runs 14 residues. Here the CDR3 DNA reads TGTGCCAGCAGCCTGGGGGGGCAGGTAGATACGCAGTATTTT. This encodes CASSLGGQVDTQYF.

V is TRBV7-2 and J is TRBJ1-6; D is possibly TRBD1 (5 bases). Germline CDR1 reads SGHTA; CDR2 reads FQGNSA. The V and J ends lost 7 bases and 5 bases respectively, with 9 bases between them. This CDR3 has 13 residues. CDR3 DNA: TGTGCCAGCAATCGCAGGGATAATTCACCCCTCCACTTT. Residues: CASNRRDNSPLHF.

The rearrangement links TRBV7-3 to TRBJ2-3, with TRBD2 identical over 9 bases. After removal of 5 bases from V and 7 bases from J, the junction contained 7 bases not matched to a gene. Germline assignment: CDR1 SGHTA and CDR2 FQGTGA. The CDR3 loop spans 14 amino acids. Here the CDR3 reads CASSPTSGGHTQYF. The CDR3 nucleotides read TGTGCCAGCAGCCCGACTAGCGGTGGGCATACGCAGTATTTT.

The V gene is TRBV7-8, the J gene TRBJ2-2, with TRBD1 matching 11 bases. The V segment lost 6 bases and the J segment 0 bases; nucleotides outside the gene matches: 9. The V gene's germline CDR1 is SGHVS and CDR2 FQNEAQ. The CDR3 totals 18 residues. The CDR3: CASSFLDRGPSNTGELFF. Here the CDR3 DNA reads TGTGCCAGCAGTTTCCTGGACAGGGGGCCCTCGAACACCGGGGAGCTGTTTTTT. Looking up the rest from reference TRBV7-8 and TRBJ2-2 gives the full variable domain: GAGVSQSPRYKVAKRGQDVALRCDPISGHVSLFWYQQALGQGPEFLTYFQNEAQLDKSGLPSDRFFAERPEGSVSTLKIQRTQQEDSAVYLCASSFLDRGPSNTGELFFGEGSRLTVL.

With regard to this clone: A junction end diverges from the germline sequence, so it may reflect a read error. V gene TRBV5-4 combines with J gene TRBJ1-1; a weak D match, TRBD1 (5 bases). The germline V gene encodes CDR1 SGHNT and CDR2 YYREEE (reference sequence). This CDR3 comprises 13 residues. The DNA for the CDR3 is TGCGCCAGCAGCCCCCTGGGGCGCACTGAAGCTTTCTTT. Translated, it gives CASSPLGRTEAFF. Variable domain in full (rest from reference TRBV5-4 and TRBJ1-1): ETGVTQSPTHLIKTRGQQVTLRCSSQSGHNTVSWYQQALGQGPQFIFQYYREEENGRGNFPPRFSGLQFPNYSSELNVNALELDDSALYLCASSPLGRTEAFFGQGTRLTVV.

Here the CDR3 reads CASSLFPGLAENEQFF. In nucleotides, the CDR3 is TGCGCCAGCAGCTTGTTCCCTGGACTAGCGGAAAATGAGCAGTTCTTC. The gene calls are TRBV5-1 and TRBJ2-1, with 10 bases identical to TRBD2. The CDR3 runs 16 residues. CDR1 is SGHRS, CDR2 YFSETQ, per germline. With 1 base clipped from V and 7 bases from J, the junction kept 8 bases outside the gene matches.

V and J are TRBV7-2 and TRBJ2-5; D ambiguous. The germline CDR1 and CDR2 sequences are SGHTA and FQGNSA. V lost 5 bases and J 5 bases, leaving 9 bases between the germline ends. The CDR3 contains 12 residues. CDR3 residues: CASSLTRETQYF. CDR3 bases: TGTGCCAGCAGCCTGACGCGGGAGACCCAGTACTTC.

The J gene is TRBJ2-1, the V gene TRBV2, with D possibly TRBD1 on 7 matching bases. Trimming cost V 7 bases and J 6 bases, with 25 bases left between them. Germline V lookup: CDR1 SNHLY, CDR2 FYNNEI. The CDR3 sequence is 17 residues long. This CDR3 reads CASTRDRLDFRGNEQFF. The DNA of the CDR3 is TGTGCCAGCACGCGGGACAGACTCGATTTTCGGGGCAATGAGCAGTTCTTC.

The rearrangement joins TRBV27 to TRBJ2-1; no clear D. The CDR3 is 13 residues long. V lost 10 bases and J 2 bases, leaving 12 bases between the germline ends. From germline, CDR1 is MNHEY and CDR2 SMNVEV (reference sequence). The CDR3 sequence: CATIGQTYNEQFF. The CDR3 DNA reads TGTGCCACCATCGGTCAAACCTACAATGAGCAGTTCTTC.

The chain joins TRBV4-3 to TRBJ2-1, with TRBD2 matching over 11 bases. With V trimmed by 0 bases and J by 8 bases, 3 bases remained unmatched. The CDR3 loop spans 15 amino acids. The germline V gene has CDR1 LGHNA and CDR2 YSLEER. The CDR3 sequence: CASSQDSGGAYEQFF. In DNA form, the CDR3 reads TGCGCCAGCAGCCAAGATAGCGGGGGGGCGTATGAGCAGTTCTTC.